This paragraph covers one TCR beta chain sequence. The antigen it recognizes is unknown. No base qualities exist here, and no much larger clone lies one base off it. The immunoSEQ Assay, a bias-controlled multiplex PCR, was used to amplify TCRbeta CDR3 regions from genomic DNA. The study's own analysis went as follows. Within the assay, amplification of reference gene primers was used to estimate how many nucleated cells each sample contained. Sequence reads were collapsed and filtered to measure the absolute abundance of every unique TCRbeta CDR3 rearrangement. For each sample, productive Simpson clonality was calculated as the square root of Simpson's diversity index over productive rearrangements. TCRdb limited this immuneACCESS table to in-frame rearrangements with V and J called. A share of clones is missing; checked studies link under half to unresolved V genes, and the rest is unexplained. Clonal size and the V and J genes are those of that table, whereas D and trimming came from the DNA. The sample records about 140,000 clones, 75% to 90% of which are singletons. The leading ten clones occupy around 4.5% of the sample.

This entry comes from a study of blood T cell repertoires in COVID-19 (dated by TCRdb to between 2020 and 2021). Describing the broader study: Collaborator samples came from the United States, Italy and Spain and covered acute and convalescent phases of COVID-19. The material from the prospective study consisted of cDNA or gDNA derived from T cells, B-cell-depleted T cells, or PBMCs. Subjects who had been exposed to COVID-19, were actively infected with it, or had recovered from it provided the deeply sampled blood TCRbeta repertoires that made up the dataset. The repertoires were released in a freely available public database meant as a resource for research on the immune response to SARS-CoV-2. The samples were drawn from the first 160 participants of the ongoing ImmuneRACE study and from 950 to 1,500 subjects provided by 6 global collaborators. Nearly every sample came with metadata listing a de-identified subject ID, COVID-19 status, age in years and sex. HLA class I and class II types, where available, came from metadata supplied by the sample provider rather than from assay-based typing. The full study reports these points: How much clinical and demographic metadata was included differed by source and by participant, and the metadata was provided uncurated.

Enrolling through a virtual design, the prospective study's participants ranged in age from roughly 18 to 100 years and lived across 24 United States geographic areas. Cohort assignment in the prospective study relied on participant-reported clinical history from a screening survey and a study questionnaire. ImmuneRACE Cohort 3 recovered participants were defined by two consecutive negative NP/OP PCR tests, healthcare professional clearance, or symptom resolution. Each participant in the prospective study had whole blood, serum and a nasopharyngeal or oropharyngeal swab collected by mobile phlebotomists. Additional blood draws and questionnaires over a 2-month period could optionally be provided by prospective study participants. Before DNA extraction, blood samples from the prospective study were shipped at room temperature or frozen. The germline V gene provides CDR1 ENHRY and CDR2 SYGVKD. Including the terminal cysteine and phenylalanine, the CDR3 comprises 15 residues. The DNA shown is the 45-base CDR3, in frame from base 1. The germline V and J ends show losses of 2 bases and 5 bases respectively, and no gene match explains 3 bases of the junction.

The sequence is built from TRBV10-3 and TRBJ2-2, and 9 junction bases match TRBD2. This sequence originates from a man aged 45 to 65 who had recovered from COVID-19. Sequencing was carried out using PBMCs or T cells enriched from blood (not recorded which). Read as DNA, the sequence is TGTGCCATCAGTGAGGGAGCGGGAGGTACCGGGGAGCTGTTTTTT. Translated, this is CAISEGAGGTGELFF.